This entry lists 28 T cell receptor beta chains sequenced from one sample in a study of human T cells and chemical hapten exposure. The sample's time point: pre-sensitization, week 0. The treatment here: therapeutic diphenylcyclopropenone sensitization with weekly scalp DPC. TCRdb itself ran the RACE reads through MiXCR, one entry per CDR3 protein. This table has 95,000 to 100,000 distinct CDR3 sequences, roughly 10% appearing once. Specimen: whole blood, collected in connection with sensitization to the hapten diphenylcyclopropenone (DPC). The receptors shown here come from a woman aged 55 to 70 with alopecia areata. Some clones in this sample may be carry-over from other donors' samples.

The V gene is TRBV7-2, the J gene TRBJ1-6; D is undetermined. This CDR3 contains 13 residues. V was shortened by 3 bases and J by 7 bases, with 7 bases between the two germline ends. Germline V gene sequence: CDR1 SGHTA, CDR2 FQGNSA. CDR3 nucleotides: TGTGCCAGCAGCTTGGTGTGGAATTCACCCCTCCACTTT. This encodes CASSLVWNSPLHF.

This clonotype was detected only a few times. CDR3 in amino acids: CSVGWRGTGGYTF. The CDR3 DNA reads as TGCAGCGTCGGTTGGAGAGGGACAGGTGGCTACACCTTC. The J gene is TRBJ1-2, the V gene TRBV29-1; the match to TRBD1 covers 8 bases. V lost 6 bases, J lost 7 bases, and 10 bases stayed unmatched. The germline CDR1 and CDR2 sequences are SQVTM and ANQGSEA. The CDR3 is 13 residues long.

The table lists this clonotype with many counts. V gene TRBV20-1 combines with J gene TRBJ1-2; 10 bases align to TRBD1. Germline values: CDR1 DFQATT, CDR2 SNEGSKA (reference sequence). The V and J ends lost 1 base and 4 bases, in that order; junction bases with no gene match: 6. The CDR3 sequence is 15 residues long. CDR3 in amino acids: CSARGRDRGPYGYTF. In DNA form, the CDR3 reads TGCAGTGCTAGAGGAAGGGACAGGGGACCCTATGGCTACACCTTC.

The chain combines TRBV29-1 with TRBJ1-5; unclear D gene. The V gene's germline CDR1 is SQVTM and CDR2 ANQGSEA. V shed 4 bases and J shed 3 bases, with 10 bases lying between them. The CDR3 covers 13 residues. The CDR3 reads CSVVNGFNQPQHF. The CDR3 nucleotides are TGCAGCGTTGTGAACGGATTCAATCAGCCCCAGCATTTT.

This clonotype has just a few counts. The gene calls are TRBV29-1 and TRBJ2-4; D perhaps matches TRBD2 (5 bases). The germline V gene encodes CDR1 SQVTM and CDR2 ANQGSEA. This CDR3 is built from 11 residues. The V end was cut by 1 base, the J end by 8 bases, with 6 bases between. The CDR3 region is CSVEGGDIQYF. Written as DNA, the CDR3 is TGCAGCGTTGAAGGGGGAGACATTCAGTACTTC.

In its sample, this clonotype was seen many times. V and J are TRBV10-3 and TRBJ1-2; weak D call: TRBD1 (6 bases). The CDR3 has 13 amino acids. V gave up 10 bases and J gave up 5 bases, with 17 bases separating them. In germline, CDR1 is ENHRY, CDR2 SYGVKD. The CDR3 loop is CANSGGAEYGYTF. The CDR3 nucleotides read TGTGCCAACAGCGGGGGGGCGGAATATGGCTACACCTTC.

This clonotype was counted ten times or more. The chain joins TRBV11-2 to TRBJ2-1; 10 bases fit TRBD2. This CDR3 has 14 residues. CDR1 is SGHAT, CDR2 FQNNGV, per germline. V was pared by 1 base and J by 16 bases, with 10 bases of the junction left unmatched. The DNA for the CDR3 is TGTGCCAGCAGCTTAGTTCCTCGAGCGGGGGGGCAATTCTTC. Translating gives CASSLVPRAGGQFF.

V gene TRBV7-9 combines with J gene TRBJ2-7; D might be TRBD2 (6 bases). The CDR3 spans 14 residues. V lost 5 bases and J 2 bases, leaving 13 bases between the germline ends. Germline V CDR1 and CDR2: SEHNR, FQNEAQ (reference sequence). For the CDR3, the DNA is TGTGCCAGCAGCCGGGGACTGAAAGCCTACGAGCAGTACTTC. The encoded protein is CASSRGLKAYEQYF.

This clonotype was counted between two and nine times. The chain couples TRBV19 to TRBJ1-3; D unclear. The CDR3 loop spans 13 amino acids. V was cut by 6 bases and J by 4 bases, with 10 bases left in between. The V gene's germline CDR1 is LNHDA and CDR2 SQIVND (reference sequence). The CDR3 here is CASSSQSGNTIYF. CDR3 in DNA: TGTGCCAGTAGCTCGCAGTCCGGAAACACCATATATTTT.

This clonotype came up a few times. The chain carries TRBV15 and TRBJ1-6; 8 nucleotides match TRBD1. The CDR3 runs to 15 residues. Germline V CDR1 and CDR2: LNHNV, YYDKDF (reference sequence). V shed 5 bases, J shed 8 bases, and the junction held 8 bases outside the gene matches. The CDR3 DNA reads as TGTGCCACCAGCTCCACGTGGGGACAGGATTCACCCCTCCACTTT. Protein sequence: CATSSTWGQDSPLHF. The whole variable domain, remainder taken from reference TRBV15 and TRBJ1-6, is DAMVIQNPRYQVTQFGKPVTLSCSQTLNHNVMYWYQQKSSQAPKLLFHYYDKDFNNEADTPDNFQSRRPNTSFCFLDIRSPGLGDTAMYLCATSSTWGQDSPLHFGNGTRLTVT.

At least ten counts were recorded for this clonotype. This chain links TRBV6-5 with TRBJ1-2; D uncertain. CDR3 size: 14 residues. Between the trimmed V and J ends, which lost 0 bases and 8 bases, there was a span of 13 bases. CDR1 and CDR2 (germline): MNHEY, SVGAGI. The CDR3 protein is CASSYSARTTGYTF. The CDR3 region has the DNA TGTGCCAGCAGTTACTCGGCCCGTACGACAGGCTACACCTTC.

This clonotype has more than one count but fewer than ten. This chain connects TRBV5-1 to TRBJ1-1, with a possible D match to TRBD1 (6 bases). V was clipped by 0 bases and J by 0 bases, with 15 bases between them. The CDR3 covers 17 residues. The germline gives CDR1 SGHRS, CDR2 YFSETQ. The CDR3 nucleotides read TGCGCCAGCAGCTTGGGACAAGGGGGTACCATGAACACTGAAGCTTTCTTT. Encoded protein: CASSLGQGGTMNTEAFF.

This clonotype was recorded a few times. The chain recombines TRBV7-2 with TRBJ2-3; 11 bases are shared with TRBD2. V dropped 2 bases and J dropped 2; count of bases not matched to a gene: 9. The CDR3 contains 18 residues. CDR1 and CDR2 from the germline V gene are SGHTA and FQGNSA. In nucleotides, the CDR3 is TGTGCCAGCAGCTTAATTTTTGCTAGCGGGGGGAACACAGATACGCAGTATTTT. This sequence encodes CASSLIFASGGNTDTQYF.

In this sample, this clonotype turned up a few times. The chain recombines TRBV20-1 with TRBJ2-4; D remains unclear. V dropped 0 bases and J dropped 1 base, with 10 bases sitting between them. This CDR3 is 15 amino acids long. The germline V gene encodes CDR1 DFQATT and CDR2 SNEGSKA (reference sequence). The CDR3 loop reads CSARDPSTAKNIQYF. Written as DNA, the CDR3 is TGCAGTGCTAGAGATCCCAGCACGGCCAAAAACATTCAGTACTTC.

The chain couples TRBV5-6 to TRBJ1-3, with unresolved D. Trimming stripped 5 bases from V and 7 bases from J, with 19 bases between. Germline V gene data show CDR1 as SGHDT and CDR2 as YYEEEE. The CDR3 is made up of 15 amino acids. The CDR3 DNA follows: TGTGCCAGCAGAGACTCTTCCACGGGTACGAACACCATATATTTT. Its protein is CASRDSSTGTNTIYF. Full variable domain (missing parts from reference TRBV5-6 and TRBJ1-3): DAGVTQSPTHLIKTRGQQVTLRCSPKSGHDTVSWYQQALGQGPQFIFQYYEEEERQRGNFPDRFSGHQFPNYSSELNVNALLLGDSALYLCASRDSSTGTNTIYFGEGSWLTVV.

This clonotype was detected many times. V is TRBV20-1 and J is TRBJ1-6, with a possible D match to TRBD1 (5 bases). Germline V gives CDR1 DFQATT, CDR2 SNEGSKA (reference sequence). The CDR3 loop spans 15 amino acids. Deletions cut 5 bases from V and 7 bases from J, with 18 bases between. The CDR3 protein is CSAGTRDSSNSPLHF. CDR3 in DNA: TGCAGTGCTGGCACCCGGGACTCAAGCAATTCACCCCTCCACTTT.

The sample holds many counts of this clonotype. This chain connects TRBV5-4 to TRBJ2-7, with D perhaps being TRBD1 or TRBD2 (5 bases each). V gave up 0 bases and J gave up 7 bases, with 14 bases separating them. The CDR3 is 14 amino acids. Per germline, CDR1 SGHNT and CDR2 YYREEE (reference sequence). The CDR3 is CASSLAGGGTEQYF. The CDR3 DNA reads TGTGCCAGCAGCTTGGCCGGTGGGGGTACGGAGCAGTACTTC.

This clonotype was seen ten or more times. The chain couples TRBV12-3 or TRBV12-4 to TRBJ1-5, with D perhaps TRBD1 (6 bases). V lost 6 bases, J lost 5 bases, and 11 bases lay in between. CDR3 length: 13 residues. The CDR3 is CASSPGEDQPQHF. CDR3 DNA: TGTGCCAGCAGCCCAGGGGAGGATCAGCCCCAGCATTTT.

This clonotype was recorded at least ten times. The gene calls are TRBV27 and TRBJ1-1; weak D call: TRBD1 (6 bases). This CDR3 contains 14 residues. Germline V gene data show CDR1 as MNHEY and CDR2 as SMNVEV (reference sequence). Trimming took off 3 bases at V and 4 bases at J, with 12 bases between the two ends. CDR3 sequence reads: CASSLGGLFTEAFF. The DNA of the CDR3 is TGTGCCAGCAGTTTGGGGGGGCTCTTCACTGAAGCTTTCTTT.

This clonotype has ten or more counts. The CDR3 spells CASSLAQGTYNEQFF. In nucleotides, the CDR3 is TGTGCCAGCAGCTTGGCTCAGGGGACTTACAATGAGCAGTTCTTC. The gene calls are TRBV5-4 and TRBJ2-1, with D possibly being TRBD1 or TRBD2 (6 bases each). This CDR3 region has 15 residues. The V gene lost 0 bases and the J gene lost 4 bases, with 11 bases spanning the gap. CDR1 is SGHNT and CDR2 is YYREEE in the germline V gene (reference sequence).

This clonotype came up many times. The chain uses TRBV5-5 and TRBJ2-2; TRBD2 might be the D (5 bases). Germline CDR1 is SGHKS and CDR2 is YYEKEE (reference sequence). This CDR3 has 16 residues. Trimming cost V 0 bases and J 7 bases, with 16 bases left between them. DNA for the CDR3: TGTGCCAGCAGCTTGGCCGAGTCGGGGTTTGGCGGGGAGCTGTTTTTT. Amino acids: CASSLAESGFGGELFF. Combining the CDR3 with reference TRBV5-5 and TRBJ2-2 gives the whole variable domain DAGVTQSPTHLIKTRGQQVTLRCSPISGHKSVSWYQQVLGQGPQFIFQYYEKEERGRGNFPDRFSARQFPNYSSELNVNALLLGDSALYLCASSLAESGFGGELFFGEGSRLTVL.

This clonotype appeared many times. The genes are TRBV20-1 and TRBJ1-4; D gene uncertain. V lost 6 bases to trimming and J lost 6 bases, with 23 bases between them. Germline-derived CDR1 and CDR2 are DFQATT and SNEGSKA (reference sequence). This CDR3 has 16 amino acids. CDR3 protein: CSARSVREQFDEKLFF. DNA for the CDR3: TGCAGTGCGAGGTCGGTGCGGGAACAGTTCGATGAAAAACTGTTTTTT.

This clonotype showed up many times. This chain uses TRBV10-1 with TRBJ2-5; the D call may be TRBD1 or TRBD2 (6 bases each). Looked up from germline, CDR1 is WNHNN and CDR2 is SYGVQD (reference sequence). The CDR3 totals 13 residues. The germline V and J ends were trimmed by 4 bases and 4 bases, with 10 bases remaining between them. The CDR3 region has the DNA TGCGCCAGCAGTGTTGGGGGGCTAGAGACCCAGTACTTC. It encodes CASSVGGLETQYF.

This clonotype was detected many times. The V gene is TRBV18, the J gene TRBJ2-7; D is uncertain. The length of the CDR3 is 11 residues. The germline V gene has CDR1 KGHSH and CDR2 LQKENI. V was trimmed by 6 bases and J by 7 bases, leaving 10 bases between them. The CDR3 DNA is TGTGCCAGCTCGCGAATGGGGGAGCAGTACTTC. As protein: CASSRMGEQYF.

The chain joins TRBV5-1 to TRBJ1-3, with D unresolved. The V gene lost 0 bases and the J gene lost 2 bases, with 9 bases spanning the gap. CDR3 length: 15 amino acids. Germline V gene lookup returns CDR1 SGHRS and CDR2 YFSETQ. The CDR3 DNA reads TGCGCCAGCAGCTTGGGGGCAGCGACTGGAAACACCATATATTTT. Its protein product is CASSLGAATGNTIYF.

This clonotype was found many times. The chain couples TRBV10-3 to TRBJ2-5, with TRBD1 matching 7 bases. The CDR3 extends over 14 amino acids. Unmatched junction bases numbered 4, after V lost 2 bases and J lost 4 bases. CDR1 and CDR2 from the germline V gene are ENHRY and SYGVKD. The CDR3 DNA is TGTGCCATCAGTGAGATTGCAGGGGGAGAGACCCAGTACTTC. Translated, it gives CAISEIAGGETQYF.

This clonotype was seen at least ten times. The chain has TRBV27 and TRBJ1-5; possible D gene TRBD1, 6 bases. This CDR3 has 16 amino acids. Trimming cost V 6 bases and J 0 bases, with 15 bases left between them. Germline CDR1 reads MNHEY; CDR2 reads SMNVEV (reference sequence). The CDR3 coding sequence is TGTGCCAGCAGATCCAGGGGAAGAAATAGCAATCAGCCCCAGCATTTT. The encoded protein is CASRSRGRNSNQPQHF.

This clonotype was observed a few times. CDR3 sequence reads: CASSLAGGYGYTF. The CDR3 nucleotides are TGTGCCAGCAGCTTAGCGGGTGGCTATGGCTACACCTTC. The J gene is TRBJ1-2, the V gene TRBV7-3; the D is unclear. The V gene lost 2 bases and the J gene lost 4 bases, with 8 bases spanning the gap. The CDR3 totals 13 residues. The germline V gene encodes CDR1 SGHTA and CDR2 FQGTGA.